This entry lists 26 T cell receptor beta chains sequenced from one sample in a study of T cell responses to AZD1222 COVID-19 vaccine. Clones were read by immunoSEQ multiplex PCR, and TCRdb kept only the in-frame ones, dropping some. This repertoire shows tens of thousands of clones, about nine tenths found once; its top ten account for 15% to 20%. Source: peripheral blood, taken 28 days after the second AZD1222 dose. The receptors shown here come from an adult who received the AZD1222 COVID-19 vaccine.

The V and J genes are TRBV13 and TRBJ1-2; D gene ambiguous. There are 12 residues in the CDR3. Trimming removed 9 bases at V and 4 bases at J, with 12 bases between. Per germline, CDR1 PRHDT and CDR2 FYEKMQ (reference sequence). CDR3 coding DNA: TGTGCCAGTTCCGCCGTGGGCTATGGCTACACCTTC. Protein sequence: CASSAVGYGYTF. Drawing the rest from reference TRBV13 and TRBJ1-2, the complete variable domain is AAGVIQSPRHLIKEKRETATLKCYPIPRHDTVYWYQQGPGQDPQFLISFYEKMQSDKGSIPDRFSAQQFSDYHSELNMSSLELGDSALYFCASSAVGYGYTFGSGTRLTVV.

This rearrangement joins TRBV5-4 to TRBJ2-5; D may match TRBD1 or TRBD2 (5 bases each). Trimming cost V 0 bases and J 2 bases, with 14 bases left between them. This CDR3 has 16 residues. Germline CDR1 reads SGHNT; CDR2 reads YYREEE (reference sequence). CDR3 protein: CASSLGGQGSQETQYF. CDR3 DNA sequence: TGTGCCAGCAGCTTGGGAGGGCAGGGCAGTCAAGAGACCCAGTACTTC. The full variable domain, with the rest looked up from reference TRBV5-4 and TRBJ2-5, is ETGVTQSPTHLIKTRGQQVTLRCSSQSGHNTVSWYQQALGQGPQFIFQYYREEENGRGNFPPRFSGLQFPNYSSELNVNALELDDSALYLCASSLGGQGSQETQYFGPGTRLLVL.

This rearrangement joins TRBV10-3 to TRBJ2-7; no firm D call. Looked up from germline, CDR1 is ENHRY and CDR2 is SYGVKD. Between the trimmed V and J ends, which lost 3 bases and 5 bases, there was a span of 5 bases. This CDR3 is built from 11 residues. The CDR3 nucleotides are TGTGCCATCAGTGAAAGGGACGAGCAGTACTTC. It specifies CAISERDEQYF.

This clone was observed a few times. The CDR3 spells CATSDEGDSLYQPQHF. CDR3 DNA: TGTGCCACCAGTGATGAGGGGGACAGCCTCTATCAGCCCCAGCATTTT. The chain uses TRBV24-1 and TRBJ1-5; 7 bases are shared with TRBD1. The germline gives CDR1 KGHDR, CDR2 SFDVKD. This CDR3 spans 16 amino acids. The V gene end was trimmed by 3 bases and the J gene end by 5 bases; junction bases not matched to a gene: 9.

This rearrangement joins TRBV5-8 to TRBJ2-3, with 13 bases fitting TRBD2. CDR1 and CDR2 from the germline V gene are SGHTS and YDEGEE. The V gene end was trimmed by 4 bases and the J gene end by 2 bases; junction bases not matched to a gene: 4. The CDR3 length is 16 residues. CDR3 residues: CASSRTSGGLTDTQYF. As DNA, the CDR3 is TGTGCCAGCAGCCGGACTAGCGGGGGCCTCACAGATACGCAGTATTTT. Full variable domain (missing parts from reference TRBV5-8 and TRBJ2-3): EAGVTQSPTHLIKTRGQQATLRCSPISGHTSVYWYQQALGLGLQFLLWYDEGEERNRGNFPPRFSGRQFPNYSSELNVNALELEDSALYLCASSRTSGGLTDTQYFGPGTRLTVL.

Turning to this clone: Other DNA sequences in the same sample also yield this CDR3. CDR3 amino acids: CASSPETGEAFF. The CDR3 DNA follows: TGCGCCAGCAGCCCCGAGACAGGGGAGGCTTTCTTT. The chain carries TRBV5-1 and TRBJ1-1; 8 positions agree with TRBD1. The J segment lost 11 bases and the V segment lost 4 bases, leaving 7 bases of the junction unmatched. CDR3 length: 12 residues. CDR1 is SGHRS and CDR2 is YFSETQ in the germline V gene.

By sample share, this clone is medium-sized (0.01 to 0.1%). The V call is TRBV10-2, the J call TRBJ2-1; 7 nucleotides match TRBD2. Germline trimming cut 1 base from V and 7 bases from J; bases unmatched to any gene: 4. The CDR3 runs to 14 residues. Germline V gene sequence: CDR1 WSHSY, CDR2 SAAADI. DNA of the CDR3: TGCGCCAGCAGTGAGTGGGGGGGGTTAAATGAGCAGTTCTTC. Translating gives CASSEWGGLNEQFF.

In DNA, the CDR3 is TGTGCCAGCAGCCATGGGACAGGGAGCACCCAAGGGGAGCTGTTTTTT. It yields the protein CASSHGTGSTQGELFF. The V and J genes are TRBV3-1 (or the pseudogene TRBV3-2) and TRBJ2-2, with 9 nucleotides matching TRBD1. V lost 3 bases, J lost 8 bases, and 10 bases stayed unmatched. This CDR3 is built from 16 residues. Germline values: CDR1 LGHDT, CDR2 YNNKEL (reference sequence).

V gene TRBV20-1 combines with J gene TRBJ2-3; D unresolved. This CDR3 contains 11 residues. V shed 6 bases and J shed 0 bases, with 4 bases lying between them. Germline V CDR1 and CDR2: DFQATT, SNEGSKA (reference sequence). This chain's CDR3 is CSASSTDTQYF. For the CDR3, the DNA is TGCAGTGCATCTAGCACAGATACGCAGTATTTT.

The chain uses TRBV28 and TRBJ1-5; D might be TRBD1 (5 bases). This CDR3 contains 14 residues. V dropped 5 bases and J dropped 9 bases, with 17 bases sitting between them. Germline values: CDR1 MDHEN, CDR2 SYDVKM. The CDR3 DNA follows: TGTGCCAGCAGTCCGCCCCACGGGGGAGGGCCCCAGCATTTT. It is translated as CASSPPHGGGPQHF.

The V gene is TRBV9, the J gene TRBJ2-6, with 10 nucleotides matching TRBD1. The CDR3 is 18 residues long. The germline CDR1 and CDR2 sequences are SGDLS and YYNGEE. J lost 3 bases, V lost 3 bases, and 9 bases had no gene match. In DNA, the CDR3 is TGTGCCAGCAGCGACCGGGACAGGGGAGAAAGTGGGGCCAACGTCCTGACTTTC. Its protein product is CASSDRDRGESGANVLTF.

The V and J genes are TRBV5-1 and TRBJ2-3; D is perhaps TRBD2 (5 bases). CDR1 is SGHRS and CDR2 is YFSETQ in the germline V gene. The CDR3 is 16 amino acids. The V and J ends lost 2 bases and 0 bases respectively, with 13 bases between them. This CDR3 is CASSFGLPTSTDTQYF. Here the CDR3 DNA reads TGCGCCAGCAGCTTTGGACTCCCAACTAGCACAGATACGCAGTATTTT.

The CDR3 sequence is CASSIGRPSTDTQYF. The CDR3 DNA is TGTGCCAGCAGCATCGGGAGGCCTAGCACAGATACGCAGTATTTT. This rearrangement joins TRBV7-2 to TRBJ2-3; 7 bases are a match to TRBD2. Trimming at V came to 5 bases and at J to 0 bases, leaving 5 bases not matched to a gene. CDR3 length: 15 amino acids. Per the germline V gene, CDR1 is SGHTA and CDR2 is FQGNSA.

The chain is built from TRBV7-9 and TRBJ1-1; D remains ambiguous. The CDR3 spans 14 residues. Deletions cut 1 base from V and 7 bases from J, with 13 bases between. CDR1 and CDR2 (germline): SEHNR, FQNEAQ (reference sequence). CDR3 sequence reads: CASSLGGPPLEAFF. Here the CDR3 DNA reads TGTGCCAGCAGCTTAGGAGGGCCCCCCCTTGAAGCTTTCTTT.

The chain uses TRBV28 and TRBJ2-5; 9 bases agree with TRBD1. The CDR3 is 14 residues long. CDR1 and CDR2 (germline): MDHEN, SYDVKM. V lost 6 bases, J lost 5 bases, and 7 bases stayed unmatched. In nucleotides, the CDR3 is TGTGCCAGCAGAAACAGGGGGCGGATGGAGACCCAGTACTTC. Translated, it gives CASRNRGRMETQYF.

This clone was recorded once. It is unclear where the CDR3 begins or ends on the DNA, so no DNA is shown, and the CDR3 is as TCRdb lists it. The chain joins TRBV19 to TRBJ1-1; whether TRBD1, the table's D call, matches the DNA was not checked. A total of 18 residues make up the CDR3, ends included. The germline gives CDR1 LNHDA, CDR2 SQIVND (reference sequence). CDR3 in amino acids: CASTSARLFRDRNTEAFF.

The J gene is TRBJ1-3, the V gene TRBV19; D remains unclear. The germline V gene has CDR1 LNHDA and CDR2 SQIVND (reference sequence). V was shortened by 6 bases and J by 0 bases, with 6 bases between the two germline ends. The CDR3 runs 13 residues. The CDR3 protein is CASSPVSGNTIYF. Here the CDR3 DNA reads TGTGCCAGTAGCCCGGTCTCTGGAAACACCATATATTTT. Looking up the rest from reference TRBV19 and TRBJ1-3 gives the full variable domain: DGGITQSPKYLFRKEGQNVTLSCEQNLNHDAMYWYRQDPGQGLRLIYYSQIVNDFQKGDIAEGYSVSREKKESFPLTVTSAQKNPTAFYLCASSPVSGNTIYFGEGSWLTVV.

The chain joins TRBV10-3 to TRBJ2-1; the match to TRBD2 covers 12 bases. Losses at the gene ends were 6 bases for V and 4 bases for J; bases not matched to a gene: 4. Germline V gives CDR1 ENHRY, CDR2 SYGVKD. The CDR3 has 15 amino acids. The DNA of the CDR3 is TGTGCCATCAGGACCGGGACTAGCGGGTACAATGAGCAGTTCTTC. This translates into CAIRTGTSGYNEQFF.

The rearrangement links TRBV5-1 to TRBJ2-1; 9 nucleotides match TRBD1. From germline, CDR1 is SGHRS and CDR2 YFSETQ. Germline trimming cut 0 bases from V and 0 bases from J; bases unmatched to any gene: 16. The CDR3 covers 21 residues. The CDR3 nucleotides read TGCGCCAGCAGCTTGGACCCTTGGGATAGACAGGGGGTCGGCTCCTACAATGAGCAGTTCTTC. The encoded protein is CASSLDPWDRQGVGSYNEQFF.

The chain joins TRBV6-5 to TRBJ1-5; TRBD1 might be the D (5 bases). Per germline, CDR1 MNHEY and CDR2 SVGAGI. Trimming removed 2 bases from V and 6 bases from J, with 11 bases in between. CDR3 length equals 14 residues. DNA of the CDR3: TGTGCCAGCAGTTACGGCGGGGACTCTCAGCCCCAGCATTTT. Its protein is CASSYGGDSQPQHF.

This sequence joins TRBV29-1 and TRBJ1-2; D remains unclear. The ends were cut back, 5 bases at V and 6 bases at J, with 10 bases in the middle. CDR3 size: 11 residues. Per the germline V gene, CDR1 is SQVTM and CDR2 is ANQGSEA. CDR3 coding DNA: TGCAGCGTTAACGGTGGTGATGGCTACACCTTC. Its translation is CSVNGGDGYTF.

The chain links TRBV30 to TRBJ2-5, with D tentatively TRBD1 or TRBD2 (5 bases each). V lost 3 bases to trimming and J lost 3 bases, with 11 bases between them. Germline values: CDR1 GTSNPN, CDR2 SVGIG (reference sequence). This CDR3 comprises 13 residues. CDR3 in amino acids: CAWSPGRKETQYF. The CDR3 DNA sequence: TGTGCCTGGAGCCCGGGACGGAAAGAGACCCAGTACTTC.

The CDR3 region is CATSETQPGGADTQYF. Here the CDR3 DNA reads TGTGCCACCAGTGAAACACAGCCTGGGGGTGCAGATACGCAGTATTTT. The chain uses TRBV24-1 and TRBJ2-3; D possibly matches TRBD1 or TRBD2 (5 bases each). Deletions cut 4 bases from V and 4 bases from J, with 17 bases between. CDR3 length: 16 residues. The germline CDR1 and CDR2 sequences are KGHDR and SFDVKD.

This chain connects TRBV28 to TRBJ1-2; D is possibly TRBD1 (5 bases). V lost 10 bases and J 4 bases, leaving 19 bases between the germline ends. The germline V gene has CDR1 MDHEN and CDR2 SYDVKM. CDR3 size: 14 residues. The DNA for the CDR3 is TGTGCCACTAAGGCGGACATACGGGGCTATGGCTACACCTTC. Its translation is CATKADIRGYGYTF.

The rearrangement uses TRBV24-1 and TRBJ1-2; D is perhaps TRBD1 (5 bases). The germline V gene encodes CDR1 KGHDR and CDR2 SFDVKD. V was clipped by 0 bases and J by 5 bases, with 6 bases between them. CDR3 length: 13 amino acids. CDR3 amino acids: CATSDLEGYGYTF. CDR3 DNA: TGTGCCACCAGTGATTTGGAGGGGTATGGCTACACCTTC.

This rearrangement joins TRBV5-1 to TRBJ1-3; D uncertain. The V gene's germline CDR1 is SGHRS and CDR2 YFSETQ. The CDR3 totals 14 residues. V was cut by 0 bases and J by 7 bases, with 11 bases left in between. CDR3 in DNA: TGCGCCAGCAGCTTGGTCTCCCAGCCCAACACCATATATTTT. It specifies CASSLVSQPNTIYF.